Listed below are T cell receptor beta chains from one sample, sequenced in a study of control samples from healthy donors and cancer patients. TCRdb's copy holds only in-frame clones and misses some; the assay was immunoSEQ multiplex PCR. Of 78,000 or so clones listed, over 75% are singletons. Specimen: blood. All receptors derive from a woman aged 45-65 years in good health. Each CDR3 is given with its conserved first and last residue. D genes are given only for firm matches. The size entry is marked missing in some rows and otherwise reads once, few, many or a size class.

j_call clone_size d_call v_call cdr3_nt cdr3_aa
TRBJ2-7 . . TRBV25-1 TGTGCCAGCAGTTATACGAACGGGGAGCAGTACTTC CASSYTNGEQYF
TRBJ1-2 medium-sized . TRBV29-1 TGCAGCGTAAGGTTGGGTTCTGGCTACACCTTC CSVRLGSGYTF
TRBJ2-1 few TRBD1 TRBV6-1 TGTGCCAGCAGTGAAGTGACAGGGGCCTACAATGAGCAGTTCTTC CASSEVTGAYNEQFF
TRBJ2-1 . . TRBV9 TGTGCCAGCAGCGTAGGTCAGTTAACAAATCCCTACAATGAGCAGTTCTTC CASSVGQLTNPYNEQFF
TRBJ2-7 . . TRBV6-5 TGTGCCAGCAGACAAGACACTGGATCGGCCTACGAGCAGTACTTC CASRQDTGSAYEQYF
TRBJ1-2 . . TRBV7-2 TGTGCCAGCAGCTTAGTAGAGGGGTACGCTAACTATGGCTACACCTTC CASSLVEGYANYGYTF
TRBJ2-4 . TRBD2 TRBV5-1 TGCGCCAGCAGCCCTTATAGCGGGGGATTAGCCAAAAACATTCAGTACTTC CASSPYSGGLAKNIQYF
TRBJ2-3 . . TRBV7-2 TGTGCCAGCAGCCTGGGGCTTAATACGCAGTATTTT CASSLGLNTQYF
TRBJ2-7 . . TRBV6-5 TGTGCCAGCTCAGACCCAGCTTTCTCCTACGAGCAGTACTTC CASSDPAFSYEQYF
TRBJ1-2 . . TRBV4-1 TGCGCCAGCAGCCGGCTCGGGACACATTATGGCTACACCTTC CASSRLGTHYGYTF
TRBJ1-4 . . TRBV5-6 TGTGCCAGCAGCTTCCGGGGTGAAAATGAAAAACTGTTTTTT CASSFRGENEKLFF
TRBJ1-4 . TRBD1 TRBV19 TGTGCCAGTAGCAGCTCCGGGACAGCGACATACACTAATGAAAAACTGTTTTTT CASSSSGTATYTNEKLFF
TRBJ2-1 . . TRBV6-1 TGTGCCAGCAGTGAATTAAGGGGTTACAATGAGCAGTTCTTC CASSELRGYNEQFF
TRBJ1-6 . . TRBV9 TGTGCCAGCAGCGTAATCGGGTATAATTCACCCCTCCACTTT CASSVIGYNSPLHF
TRBJ1-1 . . TRBV2 TGTGCCAGCATCGTCGGCAGACCAAACACTGAAGCTTTCTTT CASIVGRPNTEAFF
TRBJ1-4 . . TRBV6-6 TGTGCCAGCAGTTACAATCGGAATCCAAGTGAAAAACTGTTTTTT CASSYNRNPSEKLFF
TRBJ1-1 once . TRBV6-1 TGTGCCAGCAGTGAAGGGTTCGCTGAAGCTTTCTTT CASSEGFAEAFF
TRBJ1-1 . . TRBV27 TGTGCCAGCAGTTTATCGAGGGCTACTGAAGCTTTCTTT CASSLSRATEAFF
TRBJ1-5 . TRBD1 TRBV7-8 TGTGCCAGCAGCTTACTGGCAGGGGGAAGCAATCAGCCCCAGCATTTT CASSLLAGGSNQPQHF
TRBJ2-3 . . TRBV6-6 TGTGCCAGCAGTTACAGGGCAGGCCCTCCAGATACGCAGTATTTT CASSYRAGPPDTQYF
TRBJ1-2 . . TRBV9 TGTGCCAGCAGCACACAGGGTTGGGGCTACACCTTC CASSTQGWGYTF
TRBJ2-3 . . TRBV6-1 TGTGCCAGCAGTGAAGCAACCACAGATACGCAGTATTTT CASSEATTDTQYF
TRBJ1-1 . . TRBV10-2 TGCGCCAGTCTAGACTCGGGGAACACTGAAGCTTTCTTT CASLDSGNTEAFF
TRBJ1-6 . . TRBV12-3/TRBV12-4 TGTGCCAGCAGTCTGAATGTTGTGTCACCCCTCCACTTT CASSLNVVSPLHF
TRBJ1-2 . . TRBV6-5 TGTGCCAGCAGTTTTACAGGGAACTATGGCTACACCTTC CASSFTGNYGYTF
TRBJ2-3 . TRBD2 TRBV5-1 TGCGCCAGCAGCTTGTGGGCGGGGGGTTCTCCAACGCAGTATTTT CASSLWAGGSPTQYF
TRBJ1-4 . TRBD1 TRBV7-9 TGTGCCAGCAGCCCAGGACAGGCTAATGAAAAACTGTTTTTT CASSPGQANEKLFF
TRBJ2-2 . . TRBV6-6 TGTGCCAGCACCTACTCGAGGGTAGCAAACACCGGGGAGCTGTTTTTT CASTYSRVANTGELFF
TRBJ1-5 few TRBD1 TRBV11-2 TGTGCCAGCAGCTGGGGACAGGGAGGCAATCAGCCCCAGCATTTT CASSWGQGGNQPQHF
TRBJ1-5 . . TRBV27 TGTGCCAGCAGAGGACTCAATCAGCCCCAGCATTTT CASRGLNQPQHF
TRBJ2-2 . . TRBV3-1/TRBV3-2 TGTGCCAGCACAGGGACAGCGGGGCATCGAGGGACAACGAACACCGGGGAGCTGTTTTTT CASTGTAGHRGTTNTGELFF
TRBJ1-1 . . TRBV7-8 TGTGCCAGCAGCTTAGCCACAGGGCTGAACACTGAAGCTTTCTTT CASSLATGLNTEAFF
TRBJ1-3 . . TRBV6-2/TRBV6-3 TGTGCCAGCAGTTACTCGAAGGGAACCATATATTTT CASSYSKGTIYF
TRBJ1-2 once TRBD1 TRBV7-2 TGTGCCAGCAGCCCCGACAGGGGGCGCGACTATGGCTACACCTTC CASSPDRGRDYGYTF
TRBJ2-7 . TRBD1 TRBV6-5 TGTGCCAGCAGTTACTCGGGGACAGGGGTTATATACGAGCAGTACTTC CASSYSGTGVIYEQYF
TRBJ2-2 . . TRBV5-4 TGTGCCAGCAGCCCTGGTGGCACCGGGGAGCTGTTTTTT CASSPGGTGELFF
TRBJ2-1 . . TRBV25-1 TGTGCCAGCGGAGTTCAGGCAGGGACCTACAATGAGCAGTTCTTC CASGVQAGTYNEQFF
TRBJ2-5 . . TRBV7-2 TGTGCCAGCAGCTTAGTTCTGAGGGAGACCCAGTACTTC CASSLVLRETQYF
TRBJ1-4 . . TRBV5-5 TGTGCCAGCAGCTTGGGGTGGGGCAGCCTTAATGAAAAACTGTTTTTT CASSLGWGSLNEKLFF
TRBJ1-2 . . TRBV6-5 TGTGCCAGCAGTTACCTGAGCGGGACTGGGCTAGGTGGCTACACCTTC CASSYLSGTGLGGYTF
TRBJ1-4 once . TRBV19 TGTGCCAGTAACCGACGTAATGAAAAACTGTTTTTT CASNRRNEKLFF
TRBJ1-6 few . TRBV6-5 TGTGCCAGCAGTTTCCAGGGTGATAATTCACCCCTCCACTTT CASSFQGDNSPLHF
TRBJ1-2 . TRBD1 TRBV19 TGTGCCAGCCAGATACTGGGACAGAAAGGCTACACCTTC CASQILGQKGYTF
TRBJ1-2 . . TRBV19 TGTGCCAGTAGTCCCAGGACTGGGGTGTATGGCTACACCTTC CASSPRTGVYGYTF